A single sample is the source of the 18 T cell receptor beta chains below, sequenced in a study of blood T cell repertoires in COVID-19. Clones were sequenced by immunoSEQ multiplex PCR, and TCRdb holds only the in-frame ones, with some missing. The sample contains under 350,000 clones, over 75% of which appear only once. The sequenced sample consisted of peripheral blood. All receptors derive from a woman aged 65 to 85 with acute or convalescent COVID-19.

The chain has TRBV2 and TRBJ1-5, with no clear D. CDR3 length: 16 amino acids. V was pared by 6 bases and J by 3 bases, with 18 bases between. Germline loops: CDR1 SNHLY, CDR2 FYNNEI. CDR3 bases: TGTGCCAGCAGGAGGGAGACGTCACCACCCAATCAGCCCCAGCATTTT. Amino acids: CASRRETSPPNQPQHF. Full variable domain (outside the CDR3, taken from reference TRBV2 and TRBJ1-5): EPEVTQTPSHQVTQMGQEVILRCVPISNHLYFYWYRQILGQKVEFLVSFYNNEISEKSEIFDDQFSVERPDGSNFTLKIRSTKLEDSAMYFCASRRETSPPNQPQHFGDGTRLSIL.

The genes are TRBV2 and TRBJ1-2; D may be TRBD1 (5 bases). V dropped 8 bases and J dropped 4 bases, with 14 bases sitting between them. Germline V lookup: CDR1 SNHLY, CDR2 FYNNEI. This CDR3 comprises 13 residues. CDR3 nucleotide sequence: TGTGCCAGCTCCGAAGGGGCTCGCTATGGCTACACCTTC. This sequence encodes CASSEGARYGYTF. Filled out from reference TRBV2 and TRBJ1-2, the complete variable domain reads EPEVTQTPSHQVTQMGQEVILRCVPISNHLYFYWYRQILGQKVEFLVSFYNNEISEKSEIFDDQFSVERPDGSNFTLKIRSTKLEDSAMYFCASSEGARYGYTFGSGTRLTVV.

CDR3 nucleotide sequence: TGTGCCAGCAGCTTAGGGACAGTGAATTCACCCCTCCACTTT. Translated, it gives CASSLGTVNSPLHF. The chain carries TRBV6-5 and TRBJ1-6; TRBD1 agrees at 7 bases. Germline V lookup: CDR1 MNHEY, CDR2 SVGAGI. V trimming: 6 bases; J trimming: 7 bases; junction bases outside the gene matches: 6. This CDR3 has 14 residues.

This clone showed up just once. The rearrangement uses TRBV15 and TRBJ1-6; TRBD1 agrees at 9 bases. CDR3 length: 15 residues. Germline CDR1 is LNHNV and CDR2 is YYDKDF (reference sequence). After removal of 1 base from V and 9 bases from J, the junction contained 4 bases not matched to a gene. CDR3 sequence: CATSRGGQGGSPLHF. The CDR3 DNA is TGTGCCACCAGCAGAGGGGGACAGGGTGGTTCACCCCTCCACTTT.

This sequence joins TRBV3-1 (or the pseudogene TRBV3-2) and TRBJ2-2; 8 nucleotides align to TRBD2. The CDR3 spans 14 residues. The trim removed 4 bases at V and 6 bases at J, leaving 4 bases unmatched. In germline, CDR1 is LGHDT, CDR2 YNNKEL (reference sequence). CDR3 amino acids: CASSPGSGAGELFF. DNA of the CDR3: TGTGCCAGCAGCCCCGGTAGCGGGGCCGGGGAGCTGTTTTTT.

The V call is TRBV29-1, the J call TRBJ1-2; D is unresolved. Trimming stripped 4 bases from V and 1 base from J, with 13 bases between. The CDR3 is 14 amino acids. From germline, CDR1 is SQVTM and CDR2 ANQGSEA. CDR3 coding DNA: TGCAGCGTTGTTCAGGTCTCCGGTAACTATGGCTACACCTTC. Its translation: CSVVQVSGNYGYTF. Drawing the rest from reference TRBV29-1 and TRBJ1-2, the complete variable domain is SAVISQKPSRDICQRGTSLTIQCQVDSQVTMMFWYRQQPGQSLTLIATANQGSEATYESGFVIDKFPISRPNLTFSTLTVSNMSPEDSSIYLCSVVQVSGNYGYTFGSGTRLTVV.

This clone has only a few counts. This chain joins TRBV5-4 and TRBJ1-3; D gene unclear. V was clipped by 0 bases and J by 7 bases, with 8 bases between them. The CDR3 runs to 13 residues. Germline V gene sequence: CDR1 SGHNT, CDR2 YYREEE (reference sequence). The CDR3 DNA reads TGTGCCAGCAGCTTGGCCGTAGAGAACACCATATATTTT. This codes for CASSLAVENTIYF.

The J gene is TRBJ1-5, the V gene TRBV2; 7 bases fit TRBD1. The CDR3 runs 14 residues. Germline CDR1 reads SNHLY; CDR2 reads FYNNEI. Germline trimming cut 6 bases from V and 3 bases from J; bases unmatched to any gene: 5. The CDR3, as DNA: TGTGCCAGCAGCGTCCAGGGGGTCAATCAGCCCCAGCATTTT. It is translated as CASSVQGVNQPQHF.

The chain employs TRBV19 and TRBJ1-1; 7 bases align to TRBD1. This CDR3 region has 14 residues. Germline CDR1 is LNHDA and CDR2 is SQIVND (reference sequence). Trimming took 5 bases from V and 7 from J; bases not matched to a gene: 10. The CDR3 loop reads CASSRDSGQIEAFF. Written as DNA, the CDR3 is TGTGCCAGTAGTCGGGACAGCGGCCAGATTGAAGCTTTCTTT. Combining the CDR3 with reference TRBV19 and TRBJ1-1 gives the whole variable domain DGGITQSPKYLFRKEGQNVTLSCEQNLNHDAMYWYRQDPGQGLRLIYYSQIVNDFQKGDIAEGYSVSREKKESFPLTVTSAQKNPTAFYLCASSRDSGQIEAFFGQGTRLTVV.

This rearrangement joins TRBV2 to TRBJ1-4, with D possibly being TRBD1 (5 bases). Trimming cost V 6 bases and J 8 bases, with 16 bases left between them. Looked up from germline, CDR1 is SNHLY and CDR2 is FYNNEI. The CDR3 contains 14 residues. The CDR3 loop is CASSPGGGREKLFF. The CDR3 DNA sequence: TGTGCCAGCAGCCCCGGGGGGGGAAGAGAAAAACTGTTTTTT.

The rearrangement links TRBV18 to TRBJ1-5; maybe TRBD1 (6 bases). Germline CDR1 and CDR2: KGHSH and LQKENI. The CDR3 contains 14 residues. The V end was cut by 3 bases, the J end by 5 bases, with 11 bases between. The CDR3 loop reads CASSPGGGDQPQHF. The CDR3 bases are TGTGCCAGCTCACCGGGAGGGGGGGATCAGCCCCAGCATTTT.

This clone was seen more than once but under ten times. The CDR3 coding sequence is TGTGCCACCAGCAGAGACTACACCGGGGAGCTGTTTTTT. It specifies CATSRDYTGELFF. The chain has TRBV15 and TRBJ2-2; D gene ambiguous. V was shortened by 0 bases and J by 3 bases, with 2 bases between the two germline ends. Germline V lookup: CDR1 LNHNV, CDR2 YYDKDF (reference sequence). CDR3 length: 13 amino acids.

This clone was seen a single time. CDR3 sequence: CASSSGQIEKLFF. DNA for the CDR3: TGTGCCAGCAGCTCAGGACAGATTGAAAAACTGTTTTTT. The V gene is TRBV12-3 or TRBV12-4, the J gene TRBJ1-4; possibly TRBD1 for D (6 bases). The CDR3 has 13 residues. The ends were cut back, 6 bases at V and 7 bases at J, with 12 bases in the middle.

This chain uses TRBV29-1 with TRBJ2-2; tentative D call: TRBD1 (7 bases). This CDR3 is built from 13 residues. Germline loops: CDR1 SQVTM, CDR2 ANQGSEA. V lost 6 bases to trimming and J lost 5 bases, with 13 bases between them. The CDR3 nucleotides read TGCAGCGTGGGATCAGGGGGGACCGGGGAGCTGTTTTTT. As protein: CSVGSGGTGELFF.

The chain uses TRBV12-3 or TRBV12-4 and TRBJ2-1; D ambiguous. With 5 bases removed from V and 4 bases from J, the gap between germline ends came to 9 bases. This CDR3 has 13 amino acids. The chain's CDR3 is CASSGIGYNEQFF. In DNA, the CDR3 is TGTGCCAGCAGTGGTATCGGTTACAATGAGCAGTTCTTC.

This chain links TRBV5-1 with TRBJ2-1; 12 bases are a match to TRBD1. The CDR3 runs to 17 residues. The germline V gene has CDR1 SGHRS and CDR2 YFSETQ. Trimming removed 3 bases from V and 7 bases from J; junction bases left unmatched: 11. The DNA of the CDR3 is TGCGCCAGCAGCTCACTTCTTTCGGGACAGGGGGCAAATGAGCAGTTCTTC. Residues: CASSSLLSGQGANEQFF.

The J gene is TRBJ2-7, the V gene TRBV11-2, with 8 bases matching TRBD1. This CDR3 contains 14 residues. CDR1 SGHAT and CDR2 FQNNGV come from the germline V gene. The J segment lost 2 bases and the V segment lost 5 bases, leaving 5 bases of the junction unmatched. The DNA of the CDR3 is TGTGCCAGCAGCAGGCGGACAGGGCCCTACGAGCAGTACTTC. Amino acids: CASSRRTGPYEQYF.

CDR3 amino acids: CASSRGLYEQYF. Written as DNA, the CDR3 is TGTGCCAGCAGCCGGGGCCTCTACGAGCAGTACTTC. The chain couples TRBV3-1 (or the pseudogene TRBV3-2) to TRBJ2-7; D possibly corresponds to TRBD1 (5 bases). CDR3 length equals 12 residues. CDR1 and CDR2 (germline): LGHDT, YNNKEL (reference sequence). The V end lost 4 bases, the J end lost 3 bases, and 7 bases lay between the germline ends.